The 28 T cell receptor beta chains listed next were all sequenced from one sample in a study of blood T cell repertoires in COVID-19 (TCRdb year 2020). The library was generated by the immunoSEQ multiplex PCR assay. Sourced from immuneACCESS, this table was stored by TCRdb with only in-frame sequences that have V and J called. A share of the clones is absent; for the studies checked, an unresolved V gene accounts for under half, and the remainder has no known explanation. This sample is represented by fewer than 200,000 clones; around four fifths of them were singletons. 15% to 20% of the sample is in the top ten clones. Source material: PBMCs or T cells enriched from blood (not recorded which). Receptors originate from a woman between 45 and 65 years old who had recovered from COVID-19.

The DNA for the CDR3 is TGCGCCAGCAGCTTGGCCCCCGGGACAGAATACAATGAGCAGTTCTTC. Translated, it gives CASSLAPGTEYNEQFF. The V gene is TRBV5-1, the J gene TRBJ2-1, with 7 nucleotides matching TRBD1. Germline CDR1 reads SGHRS; CDR2 reads YFSETQ. The V segment lost 0 bases and the J segment 4 bases; nucleotides outside the gene matches: 7. The CDR3 is 16 amino acids.

The chain is built from TRBV3-1 (or the pseudogene TRBV3-2) and TRBJ2-3; D unresolved. CDR1 is LGHDT and CDR2 is YNNKEL in the germline V gene (reference sequence). V gave up 4 bases and J gave up 3 bases, with 8 bases separating them. CDR3 length equals 13 residues. CDR3 loop: CASSRLRTDTQYF. The DNA of the CDR3 is TGTGCCAGCAGCCGCCTCCGGACAGATACGCAGTATTTT.

The chain links TRBV30 to TRBJ1-4; a possible D gene is TRBD1 (5 bases). Trimming removed 4 bases from V and 3 bases from J, with 9 bases in between. This CDR3 region has 13 residues. Per the germline V gene, CDR1 is GTSNPN and CDR2 is SVGIG (reference sequence). DNA for the CDR3: TGTGCCTGGATGCGGGGGGCTAATGAAAAACTGTTTTTT. Its protein product is CAWMRGANEKLFF.

This clone was seen repeatedly, ten times or more. This specimen includes other DNA sequences encoding the same CDR3. The rearrangement uses TRBV27 and TRBJ2-7; D perhaps matches TRBD2 (6 bases). Germline V gene data show CDR1 as MNHEY and CDR2 as SMNVEV (reference sequence). The CDR3 totals 13 residues. V shed 7 bases and J shed 0 bases, with 10 bases lying between them. The CDR3 nucleotides read TGTGCCAGCATGGGGGGAGCCTCCTACGAGCAGTACTTC. It codes for CASMGGASYEQYF.

The rearrangement uses TRBV3-1 (or the pseudogene TRBV3-2) and TRBJ1-2, with D hard to call. This CDR3 contains 14 residues. Trimming stripped 4 bases from V and 8 bases from J, with 17 bases between. The germline V gene encodes CDR1 LGHDT and CDR2 YNNKEL (reference sequence). CDR3 coding DNA: TGTGCCAGCAGCCCCCCCCCGGCCGCCGGGGGCTACACCTTC. Its translation: CASSPPPAAGGYTF.

This sequence joins TRBV23-1 and TRBJ2-6; 7 bases align to TRBD2. TRBV23-1 is an open reading frame whose function is uncertain. The CDR3 sequence is 18 residues long. V gave up 2 bases and J gave up 0 bases; unmatched junction bases: 7. CDR3 DNA: TGCGCCAGCAGTCAAGAAAGCGGGGAAGCCTCTGGGGCCAACGTCCTGACTTTC. Translation: CASSQESGEASGANVLTF.

This sequence joins TRBV3-1 (or the pseudogene TRBV3-2) and TRBJ1-2; D perhaps matches TRBD1 (5 bases). Germline CDR1 reads LGHDT; CDR2 reads YNNKEL (reference sequence). Trimming removed 3 bases from V and 3 bases from J, with 11 bases in between. The CDR3 runs 14 residues. The CDR3 DNA follows: TGTGCCAGCAGCCATTTGGGGACTGACTATGGCTACACCTTC. It yields the protein CASSHLGTDYGYTF.

The CDR3 here is CATTSGNTDTQYF. The CDR3, as DNA: TGTGCCACCACTAGCGGGAACACAGATACGCAGTATTTT. J is TRBJ2-3 and V is TRBV24-1; 9 positions agree with TRBD2. The CDR3 contains 13 residues. Unmatched junction bases numbered 1, after V lost 8 bases and J lost 2 bases. Germline V gene data show CDR1 as KGHDR and CDR2 as SFDVKD.

The V gene is TRBV3-1 (or the pseudogene TRBV3-2), the J gene TRBJ2-5; 7 bases line up with TRBD1. The J segment lost 6 bases and the V segment lost 1 base, leaving 8 bases of the junction unmatched. This CDR3 comprises 15 residues. CDR1 is LGHDT and CDR2 is YNNKEL in the germline V gene (reference sequence). The CDR3 nucleotides read TGTGCCAGCAGCCAAGGTCGACAGGGTGGAAAGACCCAGTACTTC. Translation gives CASSQGRQGGKTQYF.

The V gene is TRBV19, the J gene TRBJ1-2; 7 bases align to TRBD1. The J segment lost 4 bases and the V segment lost 5 bases, leaving 7 bases of the junction unmatched. Germline values: CDR1 LNHDA, CDR2 SQIVND (reference sequence). The CDR3 runs 14 residues. The DNA for the CDR3 is TGTGCCAGTAGTCGACAGGGTGAGGGCTATGGCTACACCTTC. Protein: CASSRQGEGYGYTF.

The chain carries TRBV20-1 and TRBJ2-3; maybe TRBD2 (5 bases). With 3 bases removed from V and 2 bases from J, the gap between germline ends came to 12 bases. Germline loops: CDR1 DFQATT, CDR2 SNEGSKA (reference sequence). The CDR3 has 14 residues. The CDR3 bases are TGCAGTGCTAGTTCTCGCGGGTCCACAGATACGCAGTATTTT. Residues: CSASSRGSTDTQYF.

The chain couples TRBV19 to TRBJ1-5, with D uncertain. Per germline, CDR1 LNHDA and CDR2 SQIVND (reference sequence). V was shortened by 2 bases and J by 6 bases, with 11 bases between the two germline ends. CDR3 length: 14 residues. CDR3 DNA sequence: TGTGCCAGTAGTATAAAAGTGGGGAGTCAGCCCCAGCATTTT. Translation: CASSIKVGSQPQHF.

Concerning this clone: At one boundary the junction diverges from the germline segment, which might be a read error. V is TRBV7-8 and J is TRBJ2-7; 9 bases line up with TRBD2. CDR1 SGHVS and CDR2 FQNEAQ come from the germline V gene. The CDR3 has 13 residues. The CDR3 loop is CASSLSPGTSSHF. CDR3 DNA sequence: TGTGCCAGCAGCTTAAGTCCCGGGACTAGCTCCCACTTC.

This chain connects TRBV24-1 to TRBJ2-5; possibly TRBD1 for D (6 bases). Germline CDR1 and CDR2: KGHDR and SFDVKD. The CDR3 length is 11 residues. V was trimmed by 9 bases and J by 5 bases, leaving 9 bases between them. The CDR3 loop reads CATGQSETQYF. The CDR3 nucleotides read TGTGCCACCGGACAGTCGGAGACCCAGTACTTC.

This clone has just one count. V is TRBV4-1 and J is TRBJ1-6; D is possibly TRBD1 (6 bases). V was trimmed by 4 bases and J by 8 bases, leaving 15 bases between them. Germline V lookup: CDR1 MGHRA, CDR2 YSYEKL. CDR3 size: 15 residues. This CDR3 is CASSPQAKGDSPLHF. The CDR3 nucleotides are TGCGCCAGCAGCCCGCAGGCCAAGGGGGATTCACCCCTCCACTTT.

The J gene is TRBJ2-5, the V gene TRBV10-1; D is uncertain. The CDR3 is made up of 17 amino acids. The germline CDR1 and CDR2 sequences are WNHNN and SYGVQD (reference sequence). V gave up 9 bases and J gave up 4 bases, with 27 bases separating them. DNA of the CDR3: TGCGCCAGACTAAAAATTGTACGGCCCCTCGTCAGAGAGACCCAGTACTTC. Protein sequence: CARLKIVRPLVRETQYF.

The rearrangement joins TRBV5-1 to TRBJ2-3, with 8 bases matching TRBD2. The CDR3 contains 16 residues. V was clipped by 4 bases and J by 0 bases; unmatched bases: 7. In germline, CDR1 is SGHRS, CDR2 YFSETQ. The DNA for the CDR3 is TGCGCCAGCAGCCCTCGGGGGGGTCTGAGCACAGATACGCAGTATTTT. Translation: CASSPRGGLSTDTQYF.

The genes are TRBV4-1 and TRBJ2-5; D not certain. CDR3 length: 16 residues. Germline V gene sequence: CDR1 MGHRA, CDR2 YSYEKL. V was clipped by 0 bases and J by 1 base, with 12 bases between them. This CDR3 reads CASSQEARTAQETQYF. For the CDR3, the DNA is TGCGCCAGCAGCCAAGAAGCTCGAACAGCCCAAGAGACCCAGTACTTC.

The chain uses TRBV28 and TRBJ1-3; 7 bases agree with TRBD1. CDR1 is MDHEN and CDR2 is SYDVKM in the germline V gene. The CDR3 runs to 15 residues. The V gene end was trimmed by 1 base and the J gene end by 3 bases; junction bases not matched to a gene: 3. The CDR3 DNA reads as TGTGCCAGCAGTTTATTGACAGGGAGTGGAAACACCATATATTTT. This sequence encodes CASSLLTGSGNTIYF.

The chain has TRBV7-2 and TRBJ2-1, with a possible D match to TRBD2 (5 bases). The CDR3 has 15 residues. Germline V lookup: CDR1 SGHTA, CDR2 FQGNSA. V shed 2 bases and J shed 4 bases, with 12 bases lying between them. CDR3 coding DNA: TGTGCCAGCAGCTTACGGAGCGGCCCTTACAATGAGCAGTTCTTC. Protein product: CASSLRSGPYNEQFF.

This CDR3 reads CASSPKGKAGGYEQYF. The DNA for the CDR3 is TGTGCCAGCTCACCAAAGGGGAAAGCGGGAGGCTACGAGCAGTACTTC. J is TRBJ2-7 and V is TRBV18; 9 nucleotides line up with TRBD2. The CDR3 has 16 residues. Germline CDR1 is KGHSH and CDR2 is LQKENI. With 2 bases clipped from V and 3 bases from J, the junction kept 8 bases outside the gene matches.

This clone was counted between two and nine times. The rearrangement joins TRBV30 to TRBJ1-4, with D unresolved. The V gene's germline CDR1 is GTSNPN and CDR2 SVGIG (reference sequence). The CDR3 covers 14 residues. With 5 bases removed from V and 0 bases from J, the gap between germline ends came to 10 bases. CDR3 sequence (DNA): TGTGCCTGGGCCCGAGGAGCAACTAATGAAAAACTGTTTTTT. Translating gives CAWARGATNEKLFF.

The chain is built from TRBV9 and TRBJ2-5, with TRBD2 identical over 10 bases. Germline loops: CDR1 SGDLS, CDR2 YYNGEE. The CDR3 has 15 amino acids. V was pared by 0 bases and J by 7 bases, with 6 bases of the junction left unmatched. The CDR3 loop reads CASSVVPSGSLTQYF. DNA for the CDR3: TGTGCCAGCAGCGTAGTACCTAGCGGGAGTCTGACCCAGTACTTC.

This rearrangement joins TRBV5-1 to TRBJ2-1; 12 nucleotides agree with TRBD2. The CDR3 has 15 residues. The junction had 4 bases not matched to a gene; V was cut back by 0 bases and J by 9 bases. Germline V gene sequence: CDR1 SGHRS, CDR2 YFSETQ. This CDR3 reads CASSLGLAGDSEQFF. In DNA, the CDR3 is TGCGCCAGCAGCTTGGGACTAGCGGGAGACTCTGAGCAGTTCTTC.

The chain uses TRBV5-1 and TRBJ2-6; unclear D gene. The CDR3 has 17 residues. Trimming shortened V by 4 bases and J by 0 bases, and 14 bases separated the two germline ends. Germline assignment: CDR1 SGHRS and CDR2 YFSETQ. The CDR3 DNA reads as TGCGCCAGCAGCCTGAACCCCCCAGACTCTGGGGCCAACGTCCTGACTTTC. The encoded protein is CASSLNPPDSGANVLTF.

This clone was observed a single time. Written as DNA, the CDR3 is TGTGCCATTAAGGACAGGGGAGACTATGGCTACACCTTC. Translating gives CAIKDRGDYGYTF. The rearrangement joins TRBV6-5 to TRBJ1-2, with 9 bases aligning to TRBD1. After removal of 10 bases from V and 3 bases from J, the junction contained 6 bases not matched to a gene. From germline, CDR1 is MNHEY and CDR2 SVGAGI. CDR3 size: 13 residues.

This clone was counted once. The chain couples TRBV19 to TRBJ2-1; the match to TRBD2 covers 8 bases. The CDR3 runs to 16 residues. Germline CDR1 is LNHDA and CDR2 is SQIVND (reference sequence). V lost 5 bases, J lost 7 bases, and 13 bases stayed unmatched. This CDR3 is CASSPSYSGTLNEQFF. Here the CDR3 DNA reads TGTGCCAGTAGTCCTTCCTATAGCGGGACCCTTAATGAGCAGTTCTTC. Filled out from reference TRBV19 and TRBJ2-1, the complete variable domain reads DGGITQSPKYLFRKEGQNVTLSCEQNLNHDAMYWYRQDPGQGLRLIYYSQIVNDFQKGDIAEGYSVSREKKESFPLTVTSAQKNPTAFYLCASSPSYSGTLNEQFFGPGTRLTVL.

This clone was recorded only once. The J gene is TRBJ1-1, the V gene TRBV18; perhaps TRBD1 as D (5 bases). The CDR3 sequence is 15 residues long. The V end lost 0 bases, the J end lost 1 base, and 9 bases lay between the germline ends. Germline CDR1 KGHSH, CDR2 LQKENI. CDR3 loop: CASSPPPQGNTEAFF. The CDR3, as DNA: TGTGCCAGCTCACCACCTCCCCAGGGGAACACTGAAGCTTTCTTT.